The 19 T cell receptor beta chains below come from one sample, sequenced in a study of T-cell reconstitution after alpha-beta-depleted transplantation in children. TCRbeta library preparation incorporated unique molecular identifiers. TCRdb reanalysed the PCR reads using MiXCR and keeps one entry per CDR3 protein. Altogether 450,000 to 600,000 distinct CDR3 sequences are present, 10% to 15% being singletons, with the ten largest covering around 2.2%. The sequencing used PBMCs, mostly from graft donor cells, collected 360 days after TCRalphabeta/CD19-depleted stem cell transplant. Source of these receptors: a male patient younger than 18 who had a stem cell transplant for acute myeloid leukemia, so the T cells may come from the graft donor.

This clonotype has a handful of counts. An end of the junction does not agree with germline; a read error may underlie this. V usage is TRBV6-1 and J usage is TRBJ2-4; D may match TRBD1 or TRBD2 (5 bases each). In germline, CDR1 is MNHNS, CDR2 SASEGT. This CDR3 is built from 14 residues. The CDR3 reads CASSETLTGQNLWF. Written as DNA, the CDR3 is TGTGCCAGCAGTGAAACGTTGACGGGGCAGAACTTGTGGTTC.

The CDR3 loop reads CASSIGQSNYEQYF. As DNA, the CDR3 is TGTGCCAGCAGTATTGGACAGAGCAACTACGAGCAGTACTTC. The rearrangement links TRBV28 to TRBJ2-7, with D perhaps matching TRBD1 (6 bases). Per germline, CDR1 MDHEN and CDR2 SYDVKM. Trimming took 5 bases from V and 3 from J, leaving 14 bases between them. This CDR3 has 14 amino acids.

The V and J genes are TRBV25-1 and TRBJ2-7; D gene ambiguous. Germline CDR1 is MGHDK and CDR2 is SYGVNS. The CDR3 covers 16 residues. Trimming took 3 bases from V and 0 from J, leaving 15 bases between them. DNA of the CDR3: TGTGCCAGCAGTGACCACTCACCATTCAGCTCCTACGAGCAGTACTTC. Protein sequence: CASSDHSPFSSYEQYF.

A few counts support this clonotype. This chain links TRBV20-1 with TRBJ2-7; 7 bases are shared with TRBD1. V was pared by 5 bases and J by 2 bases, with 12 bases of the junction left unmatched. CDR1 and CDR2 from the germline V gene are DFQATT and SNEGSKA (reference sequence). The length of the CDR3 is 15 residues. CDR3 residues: CSAEGAGARTYEQYF. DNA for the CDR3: TGCAGTGCTGAGGGGGCAGGGGCGAGGACCTACGAGCAGTACTTC.

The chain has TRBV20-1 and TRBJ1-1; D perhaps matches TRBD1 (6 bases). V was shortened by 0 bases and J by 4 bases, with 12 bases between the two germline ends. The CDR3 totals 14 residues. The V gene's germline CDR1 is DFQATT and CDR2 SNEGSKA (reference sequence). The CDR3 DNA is TGCAGTGCTAGAGATGGGAGGGGGACCACTGAAGCTTTCTTT. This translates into CSARDGRGTTEAFF.

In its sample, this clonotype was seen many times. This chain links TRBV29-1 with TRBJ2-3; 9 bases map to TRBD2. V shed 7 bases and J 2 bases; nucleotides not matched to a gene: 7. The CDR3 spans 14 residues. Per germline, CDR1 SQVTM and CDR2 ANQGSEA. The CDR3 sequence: CSAMTSGFTDTQYF. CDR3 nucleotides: TGCAGCGCTATGACTAGCGGATTCACAGATACGCAGTATTTT.

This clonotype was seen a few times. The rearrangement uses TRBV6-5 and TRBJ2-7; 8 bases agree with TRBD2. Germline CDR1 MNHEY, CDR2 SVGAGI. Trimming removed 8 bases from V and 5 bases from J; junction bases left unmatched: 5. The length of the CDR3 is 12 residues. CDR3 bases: TGTGCCAGCCGGGATAGCGGGAACGAGCAGTACTTC. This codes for CASRDSGNEQYF.

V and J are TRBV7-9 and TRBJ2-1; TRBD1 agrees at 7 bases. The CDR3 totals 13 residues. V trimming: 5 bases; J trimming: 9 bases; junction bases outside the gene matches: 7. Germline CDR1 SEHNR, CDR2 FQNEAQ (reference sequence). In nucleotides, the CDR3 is TGTGCCAGCAGCCCACTGCACAGGGGTGAGCAGTTCTTC. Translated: CASSPLHRGEQFF.

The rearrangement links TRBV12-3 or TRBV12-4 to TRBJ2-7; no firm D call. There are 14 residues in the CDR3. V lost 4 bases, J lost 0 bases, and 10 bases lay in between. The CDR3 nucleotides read TGTGCCAGCAGTTCTGACGCGAGCTCCTACGAGCAGTACTTC. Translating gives CASSSDASSYEQYF.

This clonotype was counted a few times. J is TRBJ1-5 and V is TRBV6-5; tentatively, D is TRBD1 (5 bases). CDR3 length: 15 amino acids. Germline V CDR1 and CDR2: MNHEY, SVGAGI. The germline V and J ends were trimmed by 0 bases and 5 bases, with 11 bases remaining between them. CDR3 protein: CASSYSSGLHQPQHF. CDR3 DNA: TGTGCCAGCAGTTACTCGTCAGGGCTGCATCAGCCCCAGCATTTT.

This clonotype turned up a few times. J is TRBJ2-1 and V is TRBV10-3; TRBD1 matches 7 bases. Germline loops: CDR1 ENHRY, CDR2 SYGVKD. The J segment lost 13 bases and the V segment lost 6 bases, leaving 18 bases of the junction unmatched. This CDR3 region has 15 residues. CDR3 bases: TGTGCCATCAGAGACAGGGTGGCCCTCCACACCCACCAGTTCTTC. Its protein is CAIRDRVALHTHQFF.

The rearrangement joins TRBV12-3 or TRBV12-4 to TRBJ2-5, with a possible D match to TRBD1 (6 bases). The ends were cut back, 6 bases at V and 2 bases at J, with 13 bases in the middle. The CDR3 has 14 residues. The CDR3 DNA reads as TGTGCCAGCAGGCTACAGGGAACTCAAGAGACCCAGTACTTC. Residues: CASRLQGTQETQYF.

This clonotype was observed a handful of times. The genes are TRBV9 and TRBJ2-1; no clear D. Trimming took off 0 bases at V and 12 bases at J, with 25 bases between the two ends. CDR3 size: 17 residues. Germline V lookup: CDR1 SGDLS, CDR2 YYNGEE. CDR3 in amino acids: CASSVVASPISTMVQFF. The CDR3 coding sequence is TGTGCCAGCAGCGTAGTTGCCAGCCCTATCTCCACAATGGTGCAGTTCTTC.

The CDR3 region is CASSQGRTDNLYEQYF. In nucleotides, the CDR3 is TGTGCCAGCAGCCAAGGGCGGACCGACAATCTTTACGAGCAGTACTTC. The chain recombines TRBV4-2 with TRBJ2-7, with D unresolved. Trimming stripped 1 base from V and 4 bases from J, with 17 bases between. This CDR3 region has 16 residues. CDR1 and CDR2 (germline): LGHNA, YNFKEQ.

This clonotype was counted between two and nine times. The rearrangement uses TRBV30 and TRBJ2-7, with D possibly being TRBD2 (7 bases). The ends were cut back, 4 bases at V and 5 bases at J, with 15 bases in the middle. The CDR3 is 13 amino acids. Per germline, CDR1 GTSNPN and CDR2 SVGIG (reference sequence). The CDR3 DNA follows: TGTGCCTGGACAGCCCCGCGGGGGCACGAGCAGTACTTC. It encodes CAWTAPRGHEQYF.

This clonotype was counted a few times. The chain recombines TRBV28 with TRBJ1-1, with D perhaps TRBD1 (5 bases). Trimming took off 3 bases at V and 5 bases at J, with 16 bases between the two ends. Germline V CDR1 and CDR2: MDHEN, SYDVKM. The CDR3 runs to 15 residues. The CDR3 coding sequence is TGTGCCAGCAGTTTCCAGGGAGGGCTGTGGACTGAAGCTTTCTTT. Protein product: CASSFQGGLWTEAFF.

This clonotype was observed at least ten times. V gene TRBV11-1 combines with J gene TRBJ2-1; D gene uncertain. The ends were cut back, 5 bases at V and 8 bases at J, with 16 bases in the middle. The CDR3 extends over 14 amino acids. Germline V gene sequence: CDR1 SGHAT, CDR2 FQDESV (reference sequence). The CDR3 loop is CASSPRQVFHEQFF. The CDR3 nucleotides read TGTGCCAGCAGCCCTAGACAAGTTTTCCATGAGCAGTTCTTC.

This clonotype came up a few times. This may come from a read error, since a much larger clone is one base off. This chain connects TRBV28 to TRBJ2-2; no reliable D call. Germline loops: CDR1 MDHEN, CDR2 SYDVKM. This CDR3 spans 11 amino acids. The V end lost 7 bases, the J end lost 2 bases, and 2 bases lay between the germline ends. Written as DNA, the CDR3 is TGTGCCAGCAAAAACACCGGGGAGCTGTTTTTT. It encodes CASKNTGELFF.

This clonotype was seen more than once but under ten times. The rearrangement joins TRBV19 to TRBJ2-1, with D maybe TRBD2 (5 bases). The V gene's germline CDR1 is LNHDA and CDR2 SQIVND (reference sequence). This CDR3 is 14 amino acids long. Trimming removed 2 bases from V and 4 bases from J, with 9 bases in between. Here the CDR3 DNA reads TGTGCCAGTAGTATAAAGCGGCTGTACAATGAGCAGTTCTTC. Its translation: CASSIKRLYNEQFF.